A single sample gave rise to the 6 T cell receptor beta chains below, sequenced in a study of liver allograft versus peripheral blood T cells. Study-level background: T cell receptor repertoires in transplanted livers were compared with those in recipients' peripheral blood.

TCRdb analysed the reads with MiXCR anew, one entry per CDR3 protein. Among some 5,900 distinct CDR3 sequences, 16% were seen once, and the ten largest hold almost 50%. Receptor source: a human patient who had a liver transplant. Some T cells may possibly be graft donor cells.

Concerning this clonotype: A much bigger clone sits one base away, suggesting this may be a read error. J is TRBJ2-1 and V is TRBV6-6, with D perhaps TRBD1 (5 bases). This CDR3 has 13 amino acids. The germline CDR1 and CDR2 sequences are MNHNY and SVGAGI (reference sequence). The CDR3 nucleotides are TGTGCCAGCAGTTACGCAGGGTCCTACGAGCATTACTTC. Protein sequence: CASSYAGSYEHYF.

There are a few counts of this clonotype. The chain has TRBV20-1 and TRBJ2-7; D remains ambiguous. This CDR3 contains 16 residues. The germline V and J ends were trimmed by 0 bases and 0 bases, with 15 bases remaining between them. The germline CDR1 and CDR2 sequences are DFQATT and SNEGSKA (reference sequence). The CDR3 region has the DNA TGCAGTGCTAGAGATCCCCTCGACACCAGCTCCTACGAGCAGTACTTC. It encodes CSARDPLDTSSYEQYF.

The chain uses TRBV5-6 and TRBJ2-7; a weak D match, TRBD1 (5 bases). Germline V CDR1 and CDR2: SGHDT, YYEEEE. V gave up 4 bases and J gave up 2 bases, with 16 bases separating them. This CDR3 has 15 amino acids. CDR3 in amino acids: CASSPSDSLTYEQYF. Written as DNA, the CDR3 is TGTGCCAGCAGCCCCAGCGACAGCCTGACCTACGAGCAGTACTTC. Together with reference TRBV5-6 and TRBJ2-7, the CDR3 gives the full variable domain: DAGVTQSPTHLIKTRGQQVTLRCSPKSGHDTVSWYQQALGQGPQFIFQYYEEEERQRGNFPDRFSGHQFPNYSSELNVNALLLGDSALYLCASSPSDSLTYEQYFGPGTRLTVT.

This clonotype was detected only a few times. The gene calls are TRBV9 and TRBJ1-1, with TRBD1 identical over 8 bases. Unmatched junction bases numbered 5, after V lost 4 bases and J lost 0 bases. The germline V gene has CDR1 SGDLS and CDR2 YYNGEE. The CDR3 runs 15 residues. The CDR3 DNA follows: TGTGCCAGCAGCCTTTCGGACAGGGTGAACACTGAAGCTTTCTTT. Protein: CASSLSDRVNTEAFF.

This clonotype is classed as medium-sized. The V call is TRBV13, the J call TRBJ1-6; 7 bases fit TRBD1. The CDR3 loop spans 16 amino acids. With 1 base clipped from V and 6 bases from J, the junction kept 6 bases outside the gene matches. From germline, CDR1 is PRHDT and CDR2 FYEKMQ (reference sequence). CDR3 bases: TGTGCCAGCAGCTTAGACGGACAGGCAATTAATTCACCCCTCCACTTT. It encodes CASSLDGQAINSPLHF.

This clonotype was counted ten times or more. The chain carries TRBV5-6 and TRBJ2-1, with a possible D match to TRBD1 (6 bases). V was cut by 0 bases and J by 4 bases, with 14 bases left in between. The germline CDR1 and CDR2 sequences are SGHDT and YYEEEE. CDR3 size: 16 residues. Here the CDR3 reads CASSLEGTWGYNEQFF. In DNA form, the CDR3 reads TGTGCCAGCAGCTTGGAGGGGACATGGGGTTACAATGAGCAGTTCTTC.